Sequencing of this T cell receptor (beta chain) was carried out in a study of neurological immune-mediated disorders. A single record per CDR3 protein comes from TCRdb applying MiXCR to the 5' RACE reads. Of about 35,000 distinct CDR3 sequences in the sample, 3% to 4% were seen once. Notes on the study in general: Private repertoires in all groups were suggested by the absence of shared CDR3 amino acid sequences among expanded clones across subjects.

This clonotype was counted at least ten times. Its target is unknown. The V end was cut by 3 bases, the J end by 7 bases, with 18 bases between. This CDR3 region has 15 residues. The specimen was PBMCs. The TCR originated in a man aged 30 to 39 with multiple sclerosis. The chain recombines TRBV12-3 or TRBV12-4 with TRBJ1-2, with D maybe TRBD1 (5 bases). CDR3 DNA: TGTGCCAGCAGTTTCATCAGGGAAGTAATGGGTGGCTACACCTTC. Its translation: CASSFIREVMGGYTF.